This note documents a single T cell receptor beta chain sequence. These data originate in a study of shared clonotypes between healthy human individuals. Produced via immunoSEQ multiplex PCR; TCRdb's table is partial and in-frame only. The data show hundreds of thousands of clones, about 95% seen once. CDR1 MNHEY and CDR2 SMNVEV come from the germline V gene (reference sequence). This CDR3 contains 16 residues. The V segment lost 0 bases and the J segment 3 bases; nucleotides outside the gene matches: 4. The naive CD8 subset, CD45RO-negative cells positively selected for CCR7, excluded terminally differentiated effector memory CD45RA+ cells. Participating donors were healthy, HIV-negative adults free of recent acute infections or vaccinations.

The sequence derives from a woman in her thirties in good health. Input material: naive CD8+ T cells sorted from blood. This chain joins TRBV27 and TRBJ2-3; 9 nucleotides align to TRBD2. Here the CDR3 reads CASSLSAGGPTDTQYF. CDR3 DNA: TGTGCCAGCAGTTTATCTGCGGGAGGGCCGACAGATACGCAGTATTTT.